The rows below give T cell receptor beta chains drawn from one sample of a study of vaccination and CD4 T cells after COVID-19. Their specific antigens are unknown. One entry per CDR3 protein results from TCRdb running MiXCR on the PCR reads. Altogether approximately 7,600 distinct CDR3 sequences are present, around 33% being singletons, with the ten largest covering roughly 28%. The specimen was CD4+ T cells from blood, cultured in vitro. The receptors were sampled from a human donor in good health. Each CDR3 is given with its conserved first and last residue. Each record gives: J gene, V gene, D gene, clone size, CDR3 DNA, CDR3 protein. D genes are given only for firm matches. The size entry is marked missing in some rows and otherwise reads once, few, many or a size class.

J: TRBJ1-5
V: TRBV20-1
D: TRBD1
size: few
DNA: TGCAGTGCTAGGGATACAGGGGGCCCCAATCAGCCCCAGCATTTT
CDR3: CSARDTGGPNQPQHF

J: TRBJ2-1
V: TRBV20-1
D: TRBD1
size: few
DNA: TGCAGTGCTAGAATCCAGACAGGGAATGAGCAGTTCTTC
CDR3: CSARIQTGNEQFF

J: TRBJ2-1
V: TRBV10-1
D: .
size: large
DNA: TGCGCCAGCAGTAAGAGCTCCTACAATGAGCAGTTCTTC
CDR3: CASSKSSYNEQFF

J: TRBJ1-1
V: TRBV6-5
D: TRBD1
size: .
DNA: TGTGCCAGCAGTTATGACAGGGACAACACTGAAGCTTTCTTT
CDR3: CASSYDRDNTEAFF

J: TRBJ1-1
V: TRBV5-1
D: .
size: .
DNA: TGCGCCAGCAGCTTGGTTTTGGGGAACACTGAAGCTTTCTTT
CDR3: CASSLVLGNTEAFF

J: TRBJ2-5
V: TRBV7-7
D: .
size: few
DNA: TGTGCTAGCAGCCTCTCTGGGTTCCGGGAGACCCAGTACTTC
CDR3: CASSLSGFRETQYF

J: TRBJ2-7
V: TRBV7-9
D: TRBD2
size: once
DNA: TGCGCCAGCAACCTCGGGGGGGACGCAGCCTACGAGCAGTACTTC
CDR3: CASNLGGDAAYEQYF

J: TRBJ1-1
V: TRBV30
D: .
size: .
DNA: TGTGCCTGGACAGGGGACGCATACACTGAAGCTTTCTTT
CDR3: CAWTGDAYTEAFF

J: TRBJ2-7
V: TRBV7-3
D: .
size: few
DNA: TGTGCCAGCAGCAAAAATTCAGGATCCTACGAGCAGTACTTC
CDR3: CASSKNSGSYEQYF

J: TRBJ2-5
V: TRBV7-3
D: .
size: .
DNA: TGTGCCAGCAGCTCGATGAGGTCAGAGACCCAGTACTTC
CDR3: CASSSMRSETQYF

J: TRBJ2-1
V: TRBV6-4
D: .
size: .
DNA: TGTGCCAGCAGTGACTCGAGTGGGGGAGATTACAATGAGCAGTTCTTC
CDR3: CASSDSSGGDYNEQFF

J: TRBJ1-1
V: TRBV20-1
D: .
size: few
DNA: TGCAGTGCTAGAGACAGATCGAACGGGGAAGCTTTCTTT
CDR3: CSARDRSNGEAFF

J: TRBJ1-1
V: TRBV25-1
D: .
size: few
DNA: TGTGCCACCCTCGGGGCTGAAGCTTTCTTT
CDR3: CATLGAEAFF

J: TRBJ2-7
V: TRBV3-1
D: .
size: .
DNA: TGTGCCAGCAGCCAAGATGCGGTTGGCTACGAGCAGTACTTC
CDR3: CASSQDAVGYEQYF

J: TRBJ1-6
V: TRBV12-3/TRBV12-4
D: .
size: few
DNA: TGTGCCAGCAGTCCCGACGGGTATGGTTCACCCCTCCACTTT
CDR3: CASSPDGYGSPLHF

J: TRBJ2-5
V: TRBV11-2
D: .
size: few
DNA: TGTGCCAGCAGTCCGATCAGGGGACCAGATGGGACCCAGTACTTC
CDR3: CASSPIRGPDGTQYF

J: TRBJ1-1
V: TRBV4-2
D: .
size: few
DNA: TGTGCCAGCAGCCAGACAGTGAACACTGAAGCTTTCTTT
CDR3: CASSQTVNTEAFF

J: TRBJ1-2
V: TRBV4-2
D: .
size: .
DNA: TGTGCCAGCAGCCAAGTCGTGGAGGGAATGTGGGGCTACACCTTC
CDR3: CASSQVVEGMWGYTF

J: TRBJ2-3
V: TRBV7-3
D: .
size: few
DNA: TGTGCCAGCAGCCGAGGACCCACAGATACGCAGTATTTT
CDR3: CASSRGPTDTQYF

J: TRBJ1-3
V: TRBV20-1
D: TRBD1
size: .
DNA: TGCAGTGCTAGCACCGGGACAGGGTCATTTGGAAACACCATATATTTT
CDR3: CSASTGTGSFGNTIYF

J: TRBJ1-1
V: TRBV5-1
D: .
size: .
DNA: TGCGCCAGCAGCCAGAGCTGGGGGACGGCAAGGAACACTGAAGCTTTCTTT
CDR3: CASSQSWGTARNTEAFF

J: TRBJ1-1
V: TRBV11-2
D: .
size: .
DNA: TGTGCCAGCAGCTTGATGGGGGCGAGCACTGAAGCTTTCTTT
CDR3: CASSLMGASTEAFF

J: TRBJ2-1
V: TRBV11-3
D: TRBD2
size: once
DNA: TGTGCCAGCAGCTTAGCGGGTCGGGGGGGCCGGAGTGAGCAGTTCTTC
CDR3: CASSLAGRGGRSEQFF

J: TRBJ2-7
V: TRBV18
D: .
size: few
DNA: TGTGCCAGCTCACCAAACAGGGTGAGCTCCTACGAGCAGTACTTC
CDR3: CASSPNRVSSYEQYF

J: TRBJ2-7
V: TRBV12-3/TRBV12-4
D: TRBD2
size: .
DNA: TGTGCCAGCAGTGGACTAGCGGGGGGGCCTTACGAGCAGTACTTC
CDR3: CASSGLAGGPYEQYF

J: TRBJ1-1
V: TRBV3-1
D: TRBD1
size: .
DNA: TGTGCCAGCAGCCAGGGGACAGGGGAGGACACTGAAGCTTTCTTT
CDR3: CASSQGTGEDTEAFF

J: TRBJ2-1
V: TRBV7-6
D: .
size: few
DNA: TGTGCCAGCAGCCCAAGTGCTCCGGGACAGCAGTTCTTC
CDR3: CASSPSAPGQQFF

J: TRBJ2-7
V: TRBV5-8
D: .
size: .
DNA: TGTGCCAGCAGCTTGGACGCCTACGAGCAGTACTTC
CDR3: CASSLDAYEQYF

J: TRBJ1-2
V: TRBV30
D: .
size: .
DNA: TGTGCCCTTCGGACACCGTATGGCTACACCTTC
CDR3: CALRTPYGYTF

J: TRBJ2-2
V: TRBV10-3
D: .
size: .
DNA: TGTGCCATGGGGGACACTCTCACCGGGGAGCTGTTTTTT
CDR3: CAMGDTLTGELFF

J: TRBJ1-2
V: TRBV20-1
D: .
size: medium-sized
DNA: TGCAGTGCTAGTCCCTCCTATGGCTACACCTTC
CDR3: CSASPSYGYTF

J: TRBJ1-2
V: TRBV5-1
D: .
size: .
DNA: TGCGCCAGCAGCCGCGGGCAGGGTTTGATCTATGGCTACACCTTC
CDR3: CASSRGQGLIYGYTF

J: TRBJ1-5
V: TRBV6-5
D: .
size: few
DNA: TGTGCCAGCAGTTACGGTAGAGATCAGCCCCAGCATTTT
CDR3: CASSYGRDQPQHF

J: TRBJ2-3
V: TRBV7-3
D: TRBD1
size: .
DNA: TGTGCCAGCAGCTTAAAGGGGGCGGGTACGCAGTATTTT
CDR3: CASSLKGAGTQYF

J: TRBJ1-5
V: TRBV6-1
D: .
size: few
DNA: TGTGCCAGCGGAAGCATGGGCACCCTCTATAGCAATCAGCCCCAGCATTTT
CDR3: CASGSMGTLYSNQPQHF

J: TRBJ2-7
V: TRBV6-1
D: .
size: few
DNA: TGTGCCAGCAGGATGCCCCAGGGGACACTTCTTGAGCAGTACTTC
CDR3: CASRMPQGTLLEQYF

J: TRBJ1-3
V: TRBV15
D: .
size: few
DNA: TGTGCCACCAGCAGAGCTAGGCAGGGAAACACCATATATTTT
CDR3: CATSRARQGNTIYF

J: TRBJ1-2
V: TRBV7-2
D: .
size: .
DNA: TGTGCCAGCAGCACATACGGGGACTATGGCTACACCTTC
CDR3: CASSTYGDYGYTF

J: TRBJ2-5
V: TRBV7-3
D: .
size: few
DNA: TGTGCCAGCAGCTTAAATGGGTTAGAGACCCAGTACTTC
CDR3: CASSLNGLETQYF

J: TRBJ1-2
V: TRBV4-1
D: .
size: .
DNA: TGCGCCAGCAGCCAAGACGGATCAAACTATGGCTACACCTTC
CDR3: CASSQDGSNYGYTF

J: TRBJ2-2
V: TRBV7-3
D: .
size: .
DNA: TGTGCCAGCACCCCGACGGGACTTACGAACACCGGGGAGCTGTTTTTT
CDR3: CASTPTGLTNTGELFF

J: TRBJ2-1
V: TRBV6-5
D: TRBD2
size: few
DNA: TGTGCCAGCAGTTACGGGGAGGGAGCCCCCTCTGTTAATGAGCAGTTCTTC
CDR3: CASSYGEGAPSVNEQFF

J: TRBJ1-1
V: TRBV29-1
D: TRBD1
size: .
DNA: TGCAGCGTTGTGGAGCAGGGGGCGCACACTGAAGCTTTCTTT
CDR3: CSVVEQGAHTEAFF

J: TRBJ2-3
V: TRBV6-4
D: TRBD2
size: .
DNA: TGTGCCAGCAGTGATACAGCGGGGGGGCCATATACGCAGTATTTT
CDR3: CASSDTAGGPYTQYF

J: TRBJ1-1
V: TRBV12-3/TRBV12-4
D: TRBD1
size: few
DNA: TGTGCCACCGCCCCTCCGACAGGGCTCACTGAAGCTTTCTTT
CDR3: CATAPPTGLTEAFF

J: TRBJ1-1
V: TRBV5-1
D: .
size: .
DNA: TGCGCCAGCAGCTTAGGGACGGATGAAGCTTTCTTT
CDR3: CASSLGTDEAFF